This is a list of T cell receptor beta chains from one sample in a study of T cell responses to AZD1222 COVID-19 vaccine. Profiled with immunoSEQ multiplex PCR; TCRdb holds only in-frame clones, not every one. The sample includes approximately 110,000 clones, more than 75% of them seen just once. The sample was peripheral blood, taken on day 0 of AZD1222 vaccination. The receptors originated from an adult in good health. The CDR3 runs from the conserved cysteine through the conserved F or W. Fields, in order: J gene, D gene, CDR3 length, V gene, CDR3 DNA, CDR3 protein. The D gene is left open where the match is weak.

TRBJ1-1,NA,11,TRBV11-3,TGTGCCAGCAGTGGGGGAGCTGAAGCTTTCTTT,CASSGGAEAFF
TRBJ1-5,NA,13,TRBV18,TGTGCCAGTCGGGGGGGCCTTAATCAGCCCCAGCATTTT,CASRGGLNQPQHF
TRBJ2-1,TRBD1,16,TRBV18,TGTGCCAGCTCACCACCATCAGGGGGTAGCTACAATGAGCAGTTCTTC,CASSPPSGGSYNEQFF
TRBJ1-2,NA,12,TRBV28,TGTGCCAGCAGTGGAGTTTACTATGGCTACACCTTC,CASSGVYYGYTF
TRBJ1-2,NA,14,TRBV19,TGTGCCAGTAGTTCGGGGGGAGGTAACTATGGCTACACCTTC,CASSSGGGNYGYTF
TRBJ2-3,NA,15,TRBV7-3,TGTGCCAGCAGCCCATCTCCGGGACCCACAGATACGCAGTATTTT,CASSPSPGPTDTQYF
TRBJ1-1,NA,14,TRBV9,TGTGCCAGCAGCGTAGCGGGTGGAAACACTGAAGCTTTCTTT,CASSVAGGNTEAFF
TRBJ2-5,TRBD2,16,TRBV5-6,TGTGCCAGCAGCCCTATGACTAGCGGGTTTCAAGAGACCCAGTACTTC,CASSPMTSGFQETQYF
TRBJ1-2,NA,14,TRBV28,TGTGCCAGCAGACGCCCCGGGACTCCCCCCAACTACACCTTC,CASRRPGTPPNYTF
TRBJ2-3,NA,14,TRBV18,TGTGCCAGCTCACCCGACAGGAACACAGATACGCAGTATTTT,CASSPDRNTDTQYF
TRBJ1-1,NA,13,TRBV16,TGTGCCAGCAGCCAACGGTCGAACACTGAAGCTTTCTTT,CASSQRSNTEAFF